This TCR beta chain was observed in a study of blood T cells in healthy people across ages. Study findings and constraints: Roughly linear age-related decline in beta diversity appeared, significant by age about 40. Naive and antigen-experienced cells could not be conclusively compared, given unsorted PBMCs.

This clonotype was counted many times. What it binds is not known. A second PCR, run for about 6 to 11 cycles, used a sample-barcoded 5' primer plus a J-beta primer mix. Sequencing yielded, for each sample, at least 3 million paired-end reads carrying CDR3. TCRdb reprocessed the 5' RACE reads with MiXCR, giving one entry per CDR3 protein. The sample lists a few hundred thousand distinct CDR3 sequences; around 27% were seen once. Germline-derived CDR1 and CDR2 are SEHNR and FQNEAQ (reference sequence). Deletions cut 4 bases from V and 2 bases from J, with 11 bases between. The CDR3 is 15 residues long. Sample: blood. The source is a woman aged 65 to 85 in good health. This sequence joins TRBV7-9 and TRBJ1-4; D is perhaps TRBD1 (5 bases). DNA for the CDR3: TGTGCCAGCAGCTCTCGCAGGGTGACTAATGAAAAACTGTTTTTT. This encodes CASSSRRVTNEKLFF.